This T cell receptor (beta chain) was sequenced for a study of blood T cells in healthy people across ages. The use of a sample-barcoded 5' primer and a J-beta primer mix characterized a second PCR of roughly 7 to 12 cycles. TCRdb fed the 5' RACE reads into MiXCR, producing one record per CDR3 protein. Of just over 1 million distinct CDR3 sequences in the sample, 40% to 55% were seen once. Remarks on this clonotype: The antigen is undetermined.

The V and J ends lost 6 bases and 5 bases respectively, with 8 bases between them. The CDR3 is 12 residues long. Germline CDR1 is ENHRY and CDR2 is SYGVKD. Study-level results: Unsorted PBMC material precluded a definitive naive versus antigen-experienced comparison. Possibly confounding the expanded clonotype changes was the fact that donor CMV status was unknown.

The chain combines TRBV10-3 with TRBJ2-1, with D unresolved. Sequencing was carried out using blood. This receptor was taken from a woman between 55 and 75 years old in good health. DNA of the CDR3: TGTGCCATCAGCCCCGACAACAATGAGCAGTTCTTC. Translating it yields CAISPDNNEQFF.